This T cell receptor beta chain derives from a study of T cell clones after liver transplantation. Turning to the study itself: TCRbeta sequencing after a pre-transplant mixed lymphocyte reaction identified graft-donor-reactive clones, later tracked in post-transplant blood. Timepoints were pre-transplant, pre-withdrawal, and after withdrawal was completed or failed. Study-level findings and limits: In 5 of 8 subjects, circulating graft-donor-reactive CD4 TCRbeta sequences fell significantly after transplant. In a couple of subjects, few donor cells limited the measurable donor-reactive repertoire.

V lost 1 base and J 5 bases, leaving 5 bases between the germline ends. Germline V lookup: CDR1 DFQATT, CDR2 SNEGSKA (reference sequence). CDR3 length: 11 residues. About this clone: What it recognizes is unknown.

TCRdb keeps only in-frame clones here, not all; method: immunoSEQ multiplex PCR. The profile shows about 53,000 clones, about 81% of them singletons. This clonotype was obtained from a human donor who received a liver transplant. The sequencing used CD4+ T cells from blood, collected before liver transplant. The chain has TRBV20-1 and TRBJ1-2, with D hard to call. The CDR3 loop is CSARAQYGYTF. CDR3 bases: TGCAGTGCTAGAGCCCAGTATGGCTACACCTTC.